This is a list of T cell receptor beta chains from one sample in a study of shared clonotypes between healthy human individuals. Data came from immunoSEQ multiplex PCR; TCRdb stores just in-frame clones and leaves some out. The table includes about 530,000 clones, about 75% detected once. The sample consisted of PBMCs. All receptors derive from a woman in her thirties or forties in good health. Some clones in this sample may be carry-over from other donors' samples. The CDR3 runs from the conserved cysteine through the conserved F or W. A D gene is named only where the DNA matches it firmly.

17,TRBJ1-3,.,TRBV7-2,CASSLTSDRSSGNTIYF,TGTGCCAGCAGCTTAACCTCCGACAGGTCCTCTGGAAACACCATATATTTT
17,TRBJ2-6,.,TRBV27,CASSLSVSGAGANVLTF,TGTGCCAGCAGTTTATCAGTCTCGGGGGCTGGGGCCAACGTCCTGACTTTC
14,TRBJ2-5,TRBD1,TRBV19,CASSRDRAGETQYF,TGTGCCAGTAGCCGGGACAGGGCGGGAGAGACCCAGTACTTC
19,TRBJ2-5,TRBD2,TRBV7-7,CASSLNLGLAGAGKETQYF,TGTGCTAGCAGCTTAAACTTGGGACTAGCGGGAGCCGGAAAAGAGACCCAGTACTTC
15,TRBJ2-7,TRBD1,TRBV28,CASSLSGQGVYEQYF,TGTGCCAGCAGTTTATCGGGACAGGGGGTGTACGAGCAGTACTTC
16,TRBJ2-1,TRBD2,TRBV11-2,CASSTHGTSRYNEQFF,TGTGCCAGCAGCACCCACGGGACTAGCCGGTACAATGAGCAGTTCTTC
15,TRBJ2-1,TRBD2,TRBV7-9,CASSLMTSGGSEQFF,TGTGCCAGCAGCTTAATGACTAGCGGGGGGAGTGAGCAGTTCTTC
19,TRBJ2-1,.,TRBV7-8,CASSLAYRLRASTRNEQFF,TGTGCCAGCAGCTTAGCGTATAGGTTGCGGGCCTCGACAAGGAATGAGCAGTTCTTC
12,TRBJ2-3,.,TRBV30,CAWTTSRDTQYF,TGTGCCTGGACTACCTCCCGGGATACGCAGTATTTT
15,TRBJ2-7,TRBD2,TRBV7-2,CASSFLAGVDYEQYF,TGTGCCAGCAGCTTCCTAGCGGGAGTAGATTACGAGCAGTACTTC
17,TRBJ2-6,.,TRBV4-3,CASSQARDHLGANVLTF,TGCGCCAGCAGCCAAGCCAGGGATCACCTTGGGGCCAACGTCCTGACTTTC
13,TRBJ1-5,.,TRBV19,CASSRQIDQPQHF,TGTGCCAGCAGCCGCCAGATTGATCAGCCCCAGCATTTT
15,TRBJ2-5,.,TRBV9,CASSVGPTLRETQYF,TGTGCCAGCAGCGTAGGGCCCACTCTACGAGAGACCCAGTACTTC